The next 24 T cell receptor beta chains were all read from a single sample in a study of T cells in Graves' hyperthyroidism and ophthalmopathy. TCR beta CDR3 regions were amplified from RNA transcripts. RT-PCR in the first round (using the HTBI primer set) targeted the TCR CDR3. From the multiplex PCR reads, TCRdb called clonotypes with MiXCR, one entry per CDR3 protein. Among some 570,000 distinct CDR3 sequences listed, over 15% were seen once. The source material was blood. The source is a woman between 18 and 30 years old with Graves' ophthalmopathy.

At least ten counts were recorded for this clonotype. The chain couples TRBV5-1 to TRBJ2-7; possibly TRBD2 for D (6 bases). V lost 4 bases, J lost 3 bases, and 14 bases lay in between. The CDR3 is 14 residues long. Germline V gives CDR1 SGHRS, CDR2 YFSETQ. The DNA for the CDR3 is TGCGCCAGCAGCGTGGGACTCCTATACTACGAGCAGTACTTC. As protein: CASSVGLLYYEQYF.

Concerning this clonotype itself: A much larger clone is a single base away; this may be a read error. The chain recombines TRBV6-5 with TRBJ2-2; D is perhaps TRBD1 (5 bases). Germline CDR1 reads MNHEY; CDR2 reads SVGAGI. The CDR3 runs to 15 residues. The V end lost 0 bases, the J end lost 0 bases, and 5 bases lay between the germline ends. The CDR3 is CASSYSGANTGELFF. The DNA of the CDR3 is TGTGCCAGCAGTTACTCAGGGGCGAACACCGGGGAGCTGTTTTTT.

In its sample, this clonotype was seen many times. The chain uses TRBV28 and TRBJ2-1; 9 positions agree with TRBD1. The CDR3 is 15 residues long. Germline-derived CDR1 and CDR2 are MDHEN and SYDVKM. With V trimmed by 4 bases and J by 7 bases, 8 bases remained unmatched. CDR3 loop: CASSSSGTGSNEQFF. The CDR3 nucleotides read TGTGCCAGCAGTTCTTCCGGGACAGGGTCGAATGAGCAGTTCTTC.

This chain joins TRBV19 and TRBJ2-5; 7 bases map to TRBD2. The germline V gene has CDR1 LNHDA and CDR2 SQIVND (reference sequence). The length of the CDR3 is 16 residues. V shed 3 bases and J 1 base; nucleotides not matched to a gene: 8. CDR3 residues: CASSIRSGLGQETQYF. CDR3 nucleotide sequence: TGTGCCAGTAGTATCCGATCCGGACTAGGCCAAGAGACCCAGTACTTC.

Many counts were recorded for this clonotype. J is TRBJ2-7 and V is TRBV11-1; TRBD2 matches 8 bases. Trimming cost V 1 base and J 1 base; bases outside gene matches: 3. The CDR3 is 15 residues long. Germline V gene lookup returns CDR1 SGHAT and CDR2 FQDESV (reference sequence). This CDR3 reads CASSLGLAKSYEQYF. The CDR3 DNA sequence: TGTGCCAGCAGCTTAGGACTAGCGAAATCCTACGAGCAGTACTTC.

The chain has TRBV12-3 or TRBV12-4 and TRBJ2-6, with D possibly matching TRBD1 (8 bases). The CDR3 has 21 residues. V lost 3 bases and J 4 bases, leaving 28 bases between the germline ends. The CDR3 here is CASSFREGDRSSLSGANVLTF. For the CDR3, the DNA is TGTGCCAGCAGTTTTAGGGAGGGGGACAGGTCATCTCTTAGCGGGGCCAACGTCCTGACTTTC.

This clonotype was counted only a few times. The genes are TRBV19 and TRBJ2-4; 8 bases agree with TRBD2. After removal of 3 bases from V and 0 bases from J, the junction contained 22 bases not matched to a gene. The length of the CDR3 is 22 residues. Per the germline V gene, CDR1 is LNHDA and CDR2 is SQIVND (reference sequence). The CDR3 spells CASSIPLFVTSARRGAKNIQYF. The DNA for the CDR3 is TGTGCCAGTAGTATCCCACTCTTCGTGACTAGCGCCCGACGGGGAGCCAAAAACATTCAGTACTTC.

This clonotype was seen many times. V is TRBV7-8 and J is TRBJ2-7, with a weak D call TRBD1 (5 bases). CDR1 is SGHVS, CDR2 FQNEAQ, per germline. The CDR3 spans 15 residues. V lost 0 bases and J lost 4, with 13 bases in between. The CDR3 DNA reads TGTGCCAGCAGCTTAGCAGGGGTTCTCGGGTACGAGCAGTACTTC. Residues: CASSLAGVLGYEQYF.

This clonotype was picked up many times. V usage is TRBV6-2 or TRBV6-3 and J usage is TRBJ2-2; no definite D call. With 0 bases removed from V and 0 bases from J, the gap between germline ends came to 8 bases. The CDR3 has 16 amino acids. The V gene's germline CDR1 is MNHEY and CDR2 SVGEGT. Here the CDR3 DNA reads TGTGCCAGCAGTTACTCGAGGCGGACGAACACCGGGGAGCTGTTTTTT. It is translated as CASSYSRRTNTGELFF.

Ten or more counts support this clonotype. The V and J genes are TRBV27 and TRBJ1-1; D gene uncertain. With 6 bases removed from V and 1 base from J, the gap between germline ends came to 12 bases. Germline assignment: CDR1 MNHEY and CDR2 SMNVEV (reference sequence). This CDR3 has 14 residues. The CDR3 region has the DNA TGTGCCAGCAGCCCGACATCTCCGAACACTGAAGCTTTCTTT. Protein sequence: CASSPTSPNTEAFF.

This clonotype was counted only a few times. The J gene is TRBJ1-1, the V gene TRBV28, with a possible D match to TRBD1 (6 bases). The CDR3 covers 15 residues. Trimming took 3 bases from V and 7 from J, leaving 18 bases between them. Germline V gene lookup returns CDR1 MDHEN and CDR2 SYDVKM. The CDR3 spells CASSLWGAGSGEAFF. The CDR3 DNA is TGTGCCAGCAGTTTGTGGGGGGCGGGTAGTGGTGAAGCTTTCTTT.

V and J are TRBV7-9 and TRBJ2-2; D gene uncertain. The V gene's germline CDR1 is SEHNR and CDR2 FQNEAQ (reference sequence). V shed 11 bases and J shed 3 bases, with 10 bases lying between them. The CDR3 spans 12 residues. The CDR3: CASKPDTGELFF. For the CDR3, the DNA is TGTGCCTCAAAACCCGACACCGGGGAGCTGTTTTTT.

This clonotype occurred many times. This sequence joins TRBV12-3 or TRBV12-4 and TRBJ2-1, with TRBD2 identical over 10 bases. The CDR3 spans 16 residues. The ends lost 5 bases at V and 9 bases at J; junction bases unmatched: 13. The CDR3 bases are TGTGCCAGCAGTGGAAGCGGGGGGGCCACCCGTAGTGAGCAGTTCTTC. This translates into CASSGSGGATRSEQFF.

This clonotype came up many times. The rearrangement joins TRBV6-1 to TRBJ1-2; no reliable D call. From germline, CDR1 is MNHNS and CDR2 SASEGT. Trimming took 5 bases from V and 3 from J, leaving 16 bases between them. This CDR3 has 15 amino acids. The DNA for the CDR3 is TGTGCCAGCAGTACCCACCCGGGGTGGGACTATGGCTACACCTTC. Translation gives CASSTHPGWDYGYTF.

CDR3 region: CASSPVDRAYEQYF. The CDR3 region has the DNA TGCGCCAGCAGCCCGGTGGACAGGGCCTACGAGCAGTACTTC. The chain combines TRBV5-1 with TRBJ2-7; 8 nucleotides agree with TRBD1. Germline values: CDR1 SGHRS, CDR2 YFSETQ. With 4 bases clipped from V and 2 bases from J, the junction kept 5 bases outside the gene matches. CDR3 length equals 14 residues. Full variable domain (outside the CDR3, taken from reference TRBV5-1 and TRBJ2-7): KAGVTQTPRYLIKTRGQQVTLSCSPISGHRSVSWYQQTPGQGLQFLFEYFSETQRNKGNFPGRFSGRQFSNSRSEMNVSTLELGDSALYLCASSPVDRAYEQYFGPGTRLTVT.

The chain combines TRBV19 with TRBJ1-1; 12 bases match TRBD1. This CDR3 spans 20 amino acids. The junction had 14 bases not matched to a gene; V was cut back by 1 base and J by 2 bases. Germline V CDR1 and CDR2: LNHDA, SQIVND (reference sequence). For the CDR3, the DNA is TGTGCCAGTAGTATAGGCCCCATCCATCCGGGACAGGGGGCTAACACTGAAGCTTTCTTT. Protein product: CASSIGPIHPGQGANTEAFF. Full variable domain (rest looked up from reference TRBV19 and TRBJ1-1): DGGITQSPKYLFRKEGQNVTLSCEQNLNHDAMYWYRQDPGQGLRLIYYSQIVNDFQKGDIAEGYSVSREKKESFPLTVTSAQKNPTAFYLCASSIGPIHPGQGANTEAFFGQGTRLTVV.

V usage is TRBV7-3 and J usage is TRBJ2-1, with TRBD2 matching 10 bases. V lost 5 bases to trimming and J lost 5 bases; unmatched junction nucleotides: 15. Germline CDR1 SGHTA, CDR2 FQGTGA. This CDR3 is built from 18 residues. CDR3: CASSPLGGGLAENNEQFF. The CDR3 DNA sequence: TGTGCCAGCAGCCCCCTCGGGGGTGGACTAGCGGAGAACAATGAGCAGTTCTTC. Combining the CDR3 with reference TRBV7-3 and TRBJ2-1 gives the whole variable domain GAGVSQTPSNKVTEKGKYVELRCDPISGHTALYWYRQSLGQGPEFLIYFQGTGAADDSGLPNDRFFAVRPEGSVSTLKIQRTERGDSAVYLCASSPLGGGLAENNEQFFGPGTRLTVL.

This chain links TRBV25-1 with TRBJ2-3, with 9 bases lining up with TRBD2. This CDR3 comprises 17 residues. Germline loops: CDR1 MGHDK, CDR2 SYGVNS. After removal of 3 bases from V and 2 bases from J, the junction contained 9 bases not matched to a gene. The CDR3 nucleotides read TGTGCCAGCAGTGATCCCATAGCGGGGGCCGTCACAGATACGCAGTATTTT. Translation gives CASSDPIAGAVTDTQYF.

This clonotype was counted only a few times. This chain connects TRBV4-1 to TRBJ1-2; a weak D match, TRBD1 (6 bases). Trimming cost V 3 bases and J 7 bases, with 21 bases left between them. CDR1 and CDR2 (germline): MGHRA, YSYEKL. The CDR3 has 16 residues. CDR3 in amino acids: CASSHMPLSGGFGYTF. DNA for the CDR3: TGCGCCAGCAGCCACATGCCTCTGAGCGGGGGCTTTGGCTACACCTTC.

There are many counts of this clonotype. The CDR3 sequence is CASSLTGPNQPQHF. CDR3 in DNA: TGTGCCAGCAGTTTAACTGGGCCCAATCAGCCCCAGCATTTT. The chain combines TRBV12-3 or TRBV12-4 with TRBJ1-5; D gene unclear. CDR3 length equals 14 residues. The V end lost 2 bases, the J end lost 3 bases, and 8 bases lay between the germline ends.

The table lists this clonotype with many counts. The chain carries TRBV27 and TRBJ2-1; no definite D call. CDR3 length: 15 residues. CDR1 MNHEY and CDR2 SMNVEV come from the germline V gene (reference sequence). Deletions cut 4 bases from V and 0 bases from J, with 10 bases between. CDR3 residues: CASSSGDNSYNEQFF. CDR3 coding DNA: TGTGCCAGCAGTTCCGGCGACAACTCCTACAATGAGCAGTTCTTC.

This clonotype was detected ten times or more. This sequence joins TRBV28 and TRBJ2-3; 7 bases agree with TRBD2. The CDR3 consists of 12 residues. V lost 7 bases to trimming and J lost 7 bases; unmatched junction nucleotides: 5. Germline CDR1 reads MDHEN; CDR2 reads SYDVKM. The CDR3 DNA is TGTGCCAGCACGGGAGGCCCGAATACGCAGTATTTT. Translating it yields CASTGGPNTQYF.

This clonotype was seen a handful of times. The chain combines TRBV7-9 with TRBJ1-1; D may be TRBD1 (6 bases). V was pared by 5 bases and J by 0 bases, with 10 bases between. The CDR3 loop spans 14 amino acids. CDR1 is SEHNR and CDR2 is FQNEAQ in the germline V gene (reference sequence). The CDR3 spells CASSPWTVNTEAFF. CDR3 DNA sequence: TGTGCCAGCAGCCCATGGACAGTGAACACTGAAGCTTTCTTT.

In its sample, this clonotype was seen a few times. The genes are TRBV4-1 and TRBJ2-3; 7 bases map to TRBD2. V dropped 7 bases and J dropped 0; count of bases not matched to a gene: 10. The V gene's germline CDR1 is MGHRA and CDR2 YSYEKL. This CDR3 comprises 16 residues. As DNA, the CDR3 is TGCGCCAGCACCCCCGGGTGGGGGGGTAGCACAGATACGCAGTATTTT. Protein: CASTPGWGGSTDTQYF.